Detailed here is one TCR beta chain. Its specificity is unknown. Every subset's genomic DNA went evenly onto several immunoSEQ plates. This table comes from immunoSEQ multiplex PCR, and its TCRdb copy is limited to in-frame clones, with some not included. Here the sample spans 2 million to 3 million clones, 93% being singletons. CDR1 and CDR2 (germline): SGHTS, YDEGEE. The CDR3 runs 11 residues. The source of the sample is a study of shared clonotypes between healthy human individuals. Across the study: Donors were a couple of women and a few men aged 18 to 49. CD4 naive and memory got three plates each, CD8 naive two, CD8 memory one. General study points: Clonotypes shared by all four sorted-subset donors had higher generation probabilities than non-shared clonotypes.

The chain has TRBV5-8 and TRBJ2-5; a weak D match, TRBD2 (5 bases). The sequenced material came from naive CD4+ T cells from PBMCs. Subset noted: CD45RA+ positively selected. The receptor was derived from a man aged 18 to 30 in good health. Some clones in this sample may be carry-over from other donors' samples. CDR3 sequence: CPQLSGETQYF. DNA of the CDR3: TGTCCCCAGTTAAGCGGAGAGACCCAGTACTTC.